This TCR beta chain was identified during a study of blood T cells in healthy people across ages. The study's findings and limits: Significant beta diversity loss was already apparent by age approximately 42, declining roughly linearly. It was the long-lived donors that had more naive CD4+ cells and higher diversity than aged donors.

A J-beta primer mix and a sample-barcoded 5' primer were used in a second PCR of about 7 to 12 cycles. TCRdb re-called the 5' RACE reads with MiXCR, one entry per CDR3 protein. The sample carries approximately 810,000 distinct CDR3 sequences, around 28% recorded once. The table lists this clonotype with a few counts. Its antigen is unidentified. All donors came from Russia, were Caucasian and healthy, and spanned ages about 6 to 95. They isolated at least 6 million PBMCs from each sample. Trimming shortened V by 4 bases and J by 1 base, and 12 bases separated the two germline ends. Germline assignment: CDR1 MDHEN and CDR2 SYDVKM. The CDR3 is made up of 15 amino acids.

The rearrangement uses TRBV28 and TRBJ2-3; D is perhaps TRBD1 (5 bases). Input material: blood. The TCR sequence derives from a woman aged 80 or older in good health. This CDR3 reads CASSYGAAGTDTQYF. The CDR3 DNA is TGTGCCAGCAGTTATGGGGCGGCCGGCACAGATACGCAGTATTTT.